Following are 26 T cell receptor beta chains from one sample sequenced in a study of control samples from healthy donors and cancer patients. Assay: immunoSEQ multiplex PCR; the TCRdb copy retains only in-frame clones and omits some. The sample has 57,000 or so clones; 94% are singletons. Specimen: blood. All receptors come from a man aged 30-40 years in good health.

This chain links TRBV18 with TRBJ1-2, with 8 bases aligning to TRBD1. This CDR3 contains 12 residues. Germline CDR1 and CDR2: KGHSH and LQKENI. V lost 5 bases and J lost 12; bases outside the gene matches: 8. The CDR3 DNA follows: TGTGCCAGCTCATCCCAGGGGGCGGGGAACACCTTC. Amino acids: CASSSQGAGNTF.

The J gene is TRBJ1-4, the V gene TRBV6-2 or TRBV6-3; TRBD1 matches at 7 bases. Trimming removed 5 bases from V and 2 bases from J; junction bases left unmatched: 2. Germline values: CDR1 MNHEY, CDR2 SVGEGT. The length of the CDR3 is 14 residues. CDR3 sequence (DNA): TGTGCCAGCAGTCGGGGACAGACTAATGAAAAACTGTTTTTT. Its protein is CASSRGQTNEKLFF.

The gene calls are TRBV21-1 and TRBJ2-3; the DNA was not compared with TRBD1, the D call given in the table. TRBV21-1 is deemed a pseudogene. This CDR3 is 17 amino acids long. The CDR3: CASSKDTRAGRTDTQYF. As DNA, the CDR3 is TGTGCCAGCAGCAAAGATACCAGGGCTGGTCGCACAGATACGCAGTATTTT.

The chain employs TRBV5-1 and TRBJ1-6; 7 positions agree with TRBD1. CDR3 length: 15 residues. V lost 0 bases and J lost 9; bases outside the gene matches: 6. CDR1 and CDR2 (germline): SGHRS, YFSETQ. In DNA, the CDR3 is TGCGCCAGCAGCTTGGAGGGGGCTAGGGGTTCACCCCTCCACTTT. The encoded protein is CASSLEGARGSPLHF.

The chain joins TRBV27 to TRBJ1-6; tentative D call: TRBD1 (6 bases). Germline loops: CDR1 MNHEY, CDR2 SMNVEV (reference sequence). V was pared by 3 bases and J by 10 bases, with 19 bases between. CDR3 size: 16 residues. The CDR3 bases are TGTGCCAGCAGTTTTGGACTGCTCGGGCAGGGGTCACCCCTCCACTTT. It encodes CASSFGLLGQGSPLHF.

The rearrangement links TRBV12-3 or TRBV12-4 to TRBJ2-5; perhaps D is TRBD1 or TRBD2 (5 bases each). Trimming took off 3 bases at V and 5 bases at J, with 10 bases between the two ends. The CDR3 covers 13 residues. The CDR3 is CASSFGTRETQYF. The CDR3, as DNA: TGTGCCAGCAGTTTTGGGACCCGTGAGACCCAGTACTTC.

V gene TRBV18 combines with J gene TRBJ1-3; D uncertain. The length of the CDR3 is 14 residues. CDR1 is KGHSH and CDR2 is LQKENI in the germline V gene. The ends were cut back, 11 bases at V and 3 bases at J, with 17 bases in the middle. DNA of the CDR3: TGTGCCGCAGGAAGCCGGTTTGGTGGAAACACCATATATTTT. Amino acids: CAAGSRFGGNTIYF.

This chain uses TRBV10-3 with TRBJ1-2, with a tentative D call TRBD1 (6 bases). This CDR3 spans 14 amino acids. In germline, CDR1 is ENHRY, CDR2 SYGVKD. Trimming removed 3 bases at V and 8 bases at J, with 16 bases between. In DNA, the CDR3 is TGTGCCATCAGTGACGAACAGGGTCTAGAAGGCTACACCTTC. This sequence encodes CAISDEQGLEGYTF.

This clone occurred once. J is TRBJ1-1 and V is TRBV7-2; possibly TRBD1 for D (6 bases). The length of the CDR3 is 18 residues. CDR1 and CDR2 (germline): SGHTA, FQGNSA. The V end lost 0 bases, the J end lost 0 bases, and 17 bases lay between the germline ends. CDR3 amino acids: CASSLAEGGGGLNTEAFF. In DNA form, the CDR3 reads TGTGCCAGCAGCTTAGCGGAGGGGGGCGGTGGTCTGAACACTGAAGCTTTCTTT.

The chain carries TRBV7-2 and TRBJ1-2; no definite D call. V shed 10 bases and J shed 4 bases, with 16 bases lying between them. The CDR3 totals 13 residues. CDR1 and CDR2 from the germline V gene are SGHTA and FQGNSA. The CDR3 spells CANPPQNSYGYTF. The CDR3 nucleotides read TGTGCCAACCCGCCCCAGAATAGCTATGGCTACACCTTC.

The V call is TRBV19, the J call TRBJ1-5; D gene unclear. V lost 7 bases to trimming and J lost 7 bases, with 20 bases between them. This CDR3 is built from 15 residues. Germline V lookup: CDR1 LNHDA, CDR2 SQIVND (reference sequence). CDR3 in amino acids: CASTLRGASGQPQHF. CDR3 nucleotide sequence: TGTGCCAGTACTCTCCGGGGAGCCTCGGGCCAGCCCCAGCATTTT.

The V gene is TRBV24-1, the J gene TRBJ2-7; D may correspond to TRBD1 or TRBD2 (6 bases each). Deletions cut 7 bases from V and 2 bases from J, with 17 bases between. The germline gives CDR1 KGHDR, CDR2 SFDVKD. The CDR3 has 15 amino acids. The CDR3 sequence is CATSPGRDTAYEQYF. Here the CDR3 DNA reads TGTGCCACCAGCCCCGGGCGGGACACGGCCTACGAGCAGTACTTC.

The chain carries TRBV7-3 and TRBJ2-1; 9 bases fit TRBD1. Germline assignment: CDR1 SGHTA and CDR2 FQGTGA. CDR3 length equals 16 residues. V dropped 3 bases and J dropped 8; count of bases not matched to a gene: 11. The CDR3 sequence: CASSFTPTGTGYEQFF. The DNA of the CDR3 is TGTGCCAGCAGCTTTACGCCCACCGGGACAGGGTATGAGCAGTTCTTC.

The chain carries TRBV27 and TRBJ1-3; a weak D match, TRBD1 (6 bases). The CDR3 spans 16 residues. Trimming shortened V by 2 bases and J by 1 base, and 12 bases separated the two germline ends. Germline V lookup: CDR1 MNHEY, CDR2 SMNVEV (reference sequence). The CDR3 region is CASSLVGDRSGNTIYF. For the CDR3, the DNA is TGTGCCAGCAGTTTAGTAGGAGACAGGTCTGGAAACACCATATATTTT.

The rearrangement links TRBV9 to TRBJ1-1; 7 positions match TRBD1. Unmatched junction bases numbered 10, after V lost 4 bases and J lost 4 bases. CDR3 length: 15 residues. Germline-derived CDR1 and CDR2 are SGDLS and YYNGEE. CDR3: CASSLTGRSGTEAFF. CDR3 nucleotides: TGTGCCAGCAGCTTGACAGGGAGGTCGGGCACTGAAGCTTTCTTT.

This clone was detected only once. In DNA form, the CDR3 reads TGTGCCATATGGCGGGACTATGGCTACACCTTC. It is translated as CAIWRDYGYTF. V usage is TRBV6-5 and J usage is TRBJ1-2; D is unclear. V was cut by 10 bases and J by 3 bases, with 9 bases left in between. This CDR3 region has 11 residues. The germline gives CDR1 MNHEY, CDR2 SVGAGI.

With respect to this clone: This CDR3 fails to terminate in the conserved phenylalanine or tryptophan, so it likely reflects a read error. Because the CDR3's place on the DNA is in doubt, the DNA is left out and the CDR3 is given as listed by TCRdb. This chain uses TRBV21-1 with TRBJ1-2; TRBD1, the D gene given by the table, was not confirmed from the DNA. TRBV21-1 has pseudogene status. The CDR3 is 10 amino acids in total, end residues counted. CDR3 loop: CASSKGGCQV.

A remark on this clone: A read error may produce the germline difference seen at one junction end. The rearrangement uses TRBV19 and TRBJ2-2, with D maybe TRBD2 (5 bases). Germline V gene lookup returns CDR1 LNHDA and CDR2 SQIVND (reference sequence). This CDR3 has 14 amino acids. DNA of the CDR3: TGTGCCAGTATAGTTAGGCCCGAACACCGGGGAGCTGTTTTT. This sequence encodes CASIVRPEHRGAVF.

DNA of the CDR3: TGTGCCAGTAGCCAACTACCCACAGGGAGCAATCAGCCCCAGCATTTT. Protein: CASSQLPTGSNQPQHF. This chain joins TRBV19 and TRBJ1-5; D is perhaps TRBD1 (6 bases). Trimming took 6 bases from V and 1 from J, leaving 16 bases between them. The CDR3 extends over 16 amino acids. Germline CDR1 and CDR2: LNHDA and SQIVND (reference sequence).

J is TRBJ2-1 and V is TRBV7-8; 9 positions agree with TRBD2. V lost 0 bases to trimming and J lost 4 bases; unmatched junction nucleotides: 1. Looked up from germline, CDR1 is SGHVS and CDR2 is FQNEAQ. There are 15 residues in the CDR3. This chain's CDR3 is CASSLASGGYNEQFF. DNA of the CDR3: TGTGCCAGCAGCTTAGCGAGCGGGGGGTACAATGAGCAGTTCTTC.

The V gene is TRBV19, the J gene TRBJ2-2, with TRBD1 matching 8 bases. In germline, CDR1 is LNHDA, CDR2 SQIVND (reference sequence). Germline trimming cut 7 bases from V and 0 bases from J; bases unmatched to any gene: 10. The CDR3 spans 17 residues. CDR3 coding DNA: TGTGCCAGTACTACGACCCGGACAGGGACGAACACCGGGGAGCTGTTTTTT. Its protein product is CASTTTRTGTNTGELFF.

This chain joins TRBV30 and TRBJ1-1; no firm D call. The CDR3 is 13 amino acids. Germline V gene data show CDR1 as GTSNPN and CDR2 as SVGIG (reference sequence). V lost 1 base and J lost 1, with 7 bases in between. The CDR3 coding sequence is TGTGCCTGGAGTGGGATAGGGAACACTGAAGCTTTCTTT. Translating gives CAWSGIGNTEAFF.

The chain couples TRBV13 to TRBJ1-6; TRBD1 might be the D (5 bases). The CDR3 contains 17 residues. Trimming removed 4 bases from V and 5 bases from J, with 18 bases in between. The germline CDR1 and CDR2 sequences are PRHDT and FYEKMQ (reference sequence). CDR3 sequence reads: CASSSLGQDSNNSPLHF. Written as DNA, the CDR3 is TGTGCCAGCAGCTCTCTCGGACAAGACAGCAATAATTCACCCCTCCACTTT.

The CDR3 bases are TGTGCCAGCAGTTCTTACAGGGGGCGAAATCAGCCCCAGCATTTT. It translates to CASSSYRGRNQPQHF. The V and J genes are TRBV27 and TRBJ1-5; 9 bases map to TRBD1. V was pared by 4 bases and J by 4 bases, with 5 bases of the junction left unmatched. Germline CDR1 reads MNHEY; CDR2 reads SMNVEV (reference sequence). The CDR3 totals 15 residues.

This clone was counted once. V usage is TRBV6-1 and J usage is TRBJ2-5, with 10 bases fitting TRBD2. Germline CDR1 and CDR2: MNHNS and SASEGT. The V segment lost 2 bases and the J segment 0 bases; nucleotides outside the gene matches: 0. The CDR3 has 15 residues. The CDR3 here is CASSETSGDQETQYF. DNA for the CDR3: TGTGCCAGCAGTGAAACTAGCGGGGACCAAGAGACCCAGTACTTC.

Only a few counts were recorded for this clone. Here the CDR3 reads CASSYSSGGYNEQFF. In DNA form, the CDR3 reads TGTGCCAGCAGTTACTCTAGCGGGGGGTACAATGAGCAGTTCTTC. The chain employs TRBV6-5 and TRBJ2-1; 10 bases are a match to TRBD2. The J segment lost 4 bases and the V segment lost 0 bases, leaving 0 bases of the junction unmatched. The germline gives CDR1 MNHEY, CDR2 SVGAGI. This CDR3 has 15 residues.